Shown below are 21 T cell receptor beta chains from a single sample sequenced in a study of T cell responses to AZD1222 COVID-19 vaccine. The protocol was immunoSEQ multiplex PCR, while the TCRdb copy is restricted to in-frame clones and leaves out a portion. The profile shows some 170,000 clones, around 90% of them singletons. Material: peripheral blood, obtained on day 0 of AZD1222 vaccination. The receptors were gathered from an adult in good health.

This sequence joins TRBV11-2 and TRBJ2-1; 12 nucleotides agree with TRBD2. Unmatched junction bases numbered 2, after V lost 5 bases and J lost 3 bases. The CDR3 contains 15 residues. Germline V gene sequence: CDR1 SGHAT, CDR2 FQNNGV. CDR3 sequence: CASSRLAGVYNEQFF. Here the CDR3 DNA reads TGTGCCAGCAGCCGACTAGCGGGAGTCTACAATGAGCAGTTCTTC.

V gene TRBV5-4 combines with J gene TRBJ2-7, with D perhaps matching TRBD2 (5 bases). V lost 0 bases and J lost 0, with 7 bases in between. Germline CDR1 is SGHNT and CDR2 is YYREEE (reference sequence). The CDR3 covers 14 residues. The CDR3 spells CASSLDSGSYEQYF. The DNA of the CDR3 is TGTGCCAGCAGCTTGGACAGCGGCTCCTACGAGCAGTACTTC.

The chain links TRBV18 to TRBJ2-1; TRBD2 matches 7 bases. V lost 6 bases to trimming and J lost 5 bases; unmatched junction nucleotides: 4. This CDR3 contains 13 residues. Per the germline V gene, CDR1 is KGHSH and CDR2 is LQKENI. CDR3 sequence (DNA): TGTGCCAGCTCCCTCGGACTAGACAATGAGCAGTTCTTC. This gives the protein CASSLGLDNEQFF.

The chain combines TRBV25-1 with TRBJ1-1; no firm D call. V was clipped by 9 bases and J by 6 bases, with 14 bases between them. This CDR3 is built from 12 residues. Germline CDR1 MGHDK, CDR2 SYGVNS. CDR3 bases: TGTGCCAGTCCGTCTTTCGCCCCTGAAGCTTTCTTT. Its protein product is CASPSFAPEAFF.

The DNA of the CDR3 is TGTGCCAGCAGCAATCAAAACTCTGGGGCCAACGTCCTGACTTTC. This translates into CASSNQNSGANVLTF. The J gene is TRBJ2-6, the V gene TRBV7-9; no reliable D call. V was pared by 5 bases and J by 0 bases, with 8 bases between. The CDR3 has 15 amino acids. Germline V gene sequence: CDR1 SEHNR, CDR2 FQNEAQ (reference sequence).

The J gene is TRBJ2-7, the V gene TRBV7-8, with 7 nucleotides matching TRBD1. Germline trimming cut 1 base from V and 3 bases from J; bases unmatched to any gene: 3. The CDR3 is 14 residues long. Germline V gives CDR1 SGHVS, CDR2 FQNEAQ. In DNA, the CDR3 is TGTGCCAGCAGCTTAGGACAGGGATACTACGAGCAGTACTTC. Translating gives CASSLGQGYYEQYF.

This clone has only a few counts. The J gene is TRBJ2-2, the V gene TRBV10-1; either TRBD1 or TRBD2 may fit D (6 bases each). Germline assignment: CDR1 WNHNN and CDR2 SYGVQD (reference sequence). The CDR3 sequence is 14 residues long. V shed 8 bases and J shed 0 bases, with 10 bases lying between them. The CDR3 DNA reads as TGCGCCAGCTCAAGGGGGGCGAACACCGGGGAGCTGTTTTTT. This sequence encodes CASSRGANTGELFF.

The CDR3 is CASSLSAHYGELFF. The CDR3 DNA reads TGCGCCAGCAGCTTGAGCGCCCATTACGGGGAGCTGTTTTTT. The rearrangement joins TRBV5-1 to TRBJ2-2; D is uncertain. The V and J ends lost 1 base and 7 bases respectively, with 11 bases between them. CDR3 length: 14 amino acids. Per the germline V gene, CDR1 is SGHRS and CDR2 is YFSETQ.

The rearrangement links TRBV2 to TRBJ2-1, with 12 bases fitting TRBD2. Per germline, CDR1 SNHLY and CDR2 FYNNEI. The CDR3 covers 20 residues. The V and J ends lost 8 bases and 7 bases, in that order; junction bases with no gene match: 24. CDR3 nucleotides: TGTGCCAGCGGCCGTCCAGAGACTAGCGGGAGTTCGAAACCGGGAAATGAGCAGTTCTTC. Its protein product is CASGRPETSGSSKPGNEQFF.

The J gene is TRBJ2-7, the V gene TRBV7-9; no clear D gene. CDR1 and CDR2 from the germline V gene are SEHNR and FQNEAQ (reference sequence). This CDR3 comprises 16 residues. The V end lost 1 base, the J end lost 2 bases, and 15 bases lay between the germline ends. Written as DNA, the CDR3 is TGTGCCAGCAGCTTAGGAGTCGGCGAATCCACCTACGAGCAGTACTTC. Its translation is CASSLGVGESTYEQYF.

The chain joins TRBV5-6 to TRBJ1-2; TRBD1 aligns across 7 bases. V gave up 0 bases and J gave up 8 bases; unmatched junction bases: 10. CDR1 and CDR2 (germline): SGHDT, YYEEEE. This CDR3 has 15 amino acids. The DNA for the CDR3 is TGTGCCAGCAGCTTGGTCGGCGACAGGGATGTCGGCTACACCTTC. This sequence encodes CASSLVGDRDVGYTF.

The chain links TRBV5-1 to TRBJ1-1, with a possible D match to TRBD1 (6 bases). Germline values: CDR1 SGHRS, CDR2 YFSETQ. This CDR3 has 16 amino acids. V lost 1 base and J 3 bases, leaving 16 bases between the germline ends. The CDR3 DNA sequence: TGCGCCAGCAGCTTGTTTTTGGGGCAGGGGTACACTGAAGCTTTCTTT. It yields the protein CASSLFLGQGYTEAFF.

This clone has only a few counts. The chain employs TRBV18 and TRBJ2-7; the match to TRBD2 covers 7 bases. J lost 2 bases, V lost 3 bases, and 7 bases had no gene match. The CDR3 runs to 15 residues. In germline, CDR1 is KGHSH, CDR2 LQKENI. CDR3 in amino acids: CASSPWGGTTYEQYF. The CDR3 DNA sequence: TGTGCCAGCTCACCGTGGGGGGGGACTACCTACGAGCAGTACTTC. Drawing the rest from reference TRBV18 and TRBJ2-7, the complete variable domain is NAGVMQNPRHLVRRRGQEARLRCSPMKGHSHVYWYRQLPEEGLKFMVYLQKENIIDESGMPKERFSAEFPKEGPSILRIQQVVRGDSAAYFCASSPWGGTTYEQYFGPGTRLTVT.

V is TRBV2 and J is TRBJ1-2; D not certain. Germline CDR1 reads SNHLY; CDR2 reads FYNNEI. The ends were cut back, 3 bases at V and 0 bases at J, with 5 bases in the middle. The CDR3 consists of 13 residues. Here the CDR3 reads CASSDGPNYGYTF. In DNA form, the CDR3 reads TGTGCCAGCAGTGATGGGCCTAACTATGGCTACACCTTC.

The table lists this clone with a count of one. J is TRBJ2-1 and V is TRBV29-1, with D possibly being TRBD1 or TRBD2 (6 bases each). Germline-derived CDR1 and CDR2 are SQVTM and ANQGSEA. Between the trimmed V and J ends, which lost 4 bases and 0 bases, there was a span of 13 bases. The CDR3 runs 15 residues. This chain's CDR3 is CSVGGGRSSYNEQFF. The CDR3 DNA is TGCAGCGTTGGAGGGGGGAGGAGCTCCTACAATGAGCAGTTCTTC.

V and J are TRBV25-1 and TRBJ1-4; D ambiguous. There are 15 residues in the CDR3. Trimming pared 2 bases from V and 7 bases from J, leaving 14 bases between. Germline values: CDR1 MGHDK, CDR2 SYGVNS. CDR3 loop: CASSEAYPLGEKLFF. The DNA for the CDR3 is TGTGCCAGCAGTGAAGCCTATCCCCTGGGTGAAAAACTGTTTTTT.

The chain joins TRBV10-1 to TRBJ1-5; a possible D gene is TRBD1 (6 bases). Trimming removed 6 bases from V and 5 bases from J, with 11 bases in between. The length of the CDR3 is 13 residues. CDR1 is WNHNN and CDR2 is SYGVQD in the germline V gene (reference sequence). CDR3 amino acids: CASSTGTDQPQHF. The DNA of the CDR3 is TGCGCCAGCAGCACAGGGACCGATCAGCCCCAGCATTTT.

V and J are TRBV28 and TRBJ1-1, with TRBD1 as a possible D gene (6 bases). The germline V and J ends were trimmed by 6 bases and 11 bases, with 22 bases remaining between them. The CDR3 sequence is 14 residues long. Germline CDR1 reads MDHEN; CDR2 reads SYDVKM. As DNA, the CDR3 is TGTGCCAGCAGACAAAGTTCAACAGGGATCGGGGCTTTCTTT. It is translated as CASRQSSTGIGAFF.

This rearrangement joins TRBV5-1 to TRBJ2-1; possibly TRBD1 for D (6 bases). The CDR3 length is 16 residues. The germline gives CDR1 SGHRS, CDR2 YFSETQ. V gave up 0 bases and J gave up 1 base, with 11 bases separating them. CDR3 in amino acids: CASSLVTGKSYNEQFF. In DNA form, the CDR3 reads TGCGCCAGCAGCTTGGTTACAGGGAAATCCTACAATGAGCAGTTCTTC.

This rearrangement joins TRBV5-5 to TRBJ1-1; TRBD1 aligns across 10 bases. Germline CDR1 is SGHKS and CDR2 is YYEKEE (reference sequence). The CDR3 is made up of 14 amino acids. After removal of 1 base from V and 5 bases from J, the junction contained 2 bases not matched to a gene. CDR3 DNA sequence: TGTGCCAGCAGCTTGTGGGACAGGGGTACTGAAGCTTTCTTT. Its translation is CASSLWDRGTEAFF.

The chain uses TRBV11-2 and TRBJ2-7; either TRBD1 or TRBD2 may supply D (5 bases each). The V end lost 0 bases, the J end lost 2 bases, and 8 bases lay between the germline ends. The V gene's germline CDR1 is SGHAT and CDR2 FQNNGV. The CDR3 is 14 residues long. The CDR3 region has the DNA TGTGCCAGCAGCTTAGATCGGGGCCCCTACGAGCAGTACTTC. The encoded protein is CASSLDRGPYEQYF.